One and the same sample provided the 29 T cell receptor beta chains below, sequenced in a study of T cell responses to AZD1222 COVID-19 vaccine. Assay used: immunoSEQ multiplex PCR; TCRdb lists only in-frame clones, some missing. Of 15,000 to 20,000 clones in the sample, roughly 80% were seen once. The specimen was peripheral blood, collected 28 days after the second AZD1222 dose. The receptor source for this set is an adult who received the AZD1222 COVID-19 vaccine.

The chain carries TRBV18 and TRBJ1-6; maybe TRBD1 (5 bases). Germline V gene sequence: CDR1 KGHSH, CDR2 LQKENI. Trimming removed 2 bases from V and 6 bases from J, with 8 bases in between. The CDR3 is made up of 14 amino acids. CDR3: CASSPGGFNSPLHF. The CDR3 bases are TGTGCCAGCTCACCAGGGGGTTTTAATTCACCCCTCCACTTT.

The CDR3 sequence: CASSLEGANTEAFF. In DNA form, the CDR3 reads TGTGCCAGCAGCCTCGAGGGGGCAAACACTGAAGCTTTCTTT. This chain links TRBV7-3 with TRBJ1-1; TRBD1 agrees at 7 bases. The CDR3 spans 14 residues. Trimming removed 5 bases from V and 2 bases from J; junction bases left unmatched: 5. Germline V CDR1 and CDR2: SGHTA, FQGTGA. The full variable domain, with the rest looked up from reference TRBV7-3 and TRBJ1-1, is GAGVSQTPSNKVTEKGKYVELRCDPISGHTALYWYRQSLGQGPEFLIYFQGTGAADDSGLPNDRFFAVRPEGSVSTLKIQRTERGDSAVYLCASSLEGANTEAFFGQGTRLTVV.

This chain connects TRBV11-2 to TRBJ2-7; 7 nucleotides align to TRBD2. Losses at the gene ends were 4 bases for V and 0 bases for J; bases not matched to a gene: 3. This CDR3 has 14 residues. The germline V gene encodes CDR1 SGHAT and CDR2 FQNNGV. As DNA, the CDR3 is TGTGCCAGCAGCTGGAGCGGGGCCTCCTACGAGCAGTACTTC. Protein: CASSWSGASYEQYF.

V gene TRBV4-3 combines with J gene TRBJ1-2, with D hard to call. V gave up 0 bases and J gave up 7 bases, with 12 bases separating them. The CDR3 runs 14 residues. Germline V lookup: CDR1 LGHNA, CDR2 YSLEER. CDR3 nucleotides: TGCGCCAGCAGCCAAGATCCGAGGGCTGGTGGCTACACCTTC. It codes for CASSQDPRAGGYTF.

The V and J genes are TRBV11-3 and TRBJ1-4; 9 bases match TRBD1. The germline V gene has CDR1 SGHNT and CDR2 YENEEA. The CDR3 has 14 amino acids. V was pared by 5 bases and J by 4 bases, with 2 bases of the junction left unmatched. The CDR3 DNA follows: TGTGCCAGCAGCCGGACAGGGGTTAATGAAAAACTGTTTTTT. It encodes CASSRTGVNEKLFF.

This chain connects TRBV11-2 to TRBJ1-2, with D uncertain. Germline-derived CDR1 and CDR2 are SGHAT and FQNNGV. This CDR3 comprises 19 residues. V was pared by 1 base and J by 4 bases, with 25 bases between. CDR3 sequence: CASSLVYSRMWARGYGYTF. CDR3 DNA sequence: TGTGCCAGCAGCTTAGTGTACAGTCGAATGTGGGCTCGCGGCTATGGCTACACCTTC.

V and J are TRBV19 and TRBJ2-5, with TRBD1 as a possible D gene (6 bases). Germline loops: CDR1 LNHDA, CDR2 SQIVND (reference sequence). The CDR3 is made up of 13 amino acids. The ends were cut back, 4 bases at V and 2 bases at J, with 8 bases in the middle. The CDR3: CASSTDRQETQYF. The CDR3 DNA is TGTGCCAGTAGTACGGACAGACAAGAGACCCAGTACTTC.

V and J are TRBV27 and TRBJ2-5; D unclear. The germline V gene encodes CDR1 MNHEY and CDR2 SMNVEV (reference sequence). V was shortened by 4 bases and J by 5 bases, with 8 bases between the two germline ends. There are 12 residues in the CDR3. This CDR3 reads CASSSDRETQYF. In nucleotides, the CDR3 is TGTGCCAGCAGTTCAGACCGGGAGACCCAGTACTTC.

This clone was seen a few times. CDR3 residues: CASSQYTGNQPQHF. The CDR3 DNA reads as TGTGCCAGCAGCCAATATACTGGCAATCAGCCCCAGCATTTT. The rearrangement links TRBV3-1 (or the pseudogene TRBV3-2) to TRBJ1-5; no definite D call. The CDR3 sequence is 14 residues long. CDR1 and CDR2 (germline): LGHDT, YNNKEL (reference sequence). V was cut by 2 bases and J by 2 bases, with 7 bases left in between.

This clone was counted a single time. This sequence joins TRBV28 and TRBJ2-5; 8 bases align to TRBD1. Germline CDR1 reads MDHEN; CDR2 reads SYDVKM. The CDR3 spans 15 residues. J was trimmed by 7 bases and V by 4 bases; bases with no gene match: 11. This chain's CDR3 is CASSSPGQGRRTQYF. Written as DNA, the CDR3 is TGTGCCAGCAGTTCCCCCGGACAGGGCAGGCGGACCCAGTACTTC.

J is TRBJ2-3 and V is TRBV18; D could derive from TRBD1 or TRBD2 (5 bases each). The CDR3 is 15 amino acids. V was trimmed by 2 bases and J by 3 bases, leaving 12 bases between them. The germline V gene has CDR1 KGHSH and CDR2 LQKENI. The CDR3 region is CASSPAGTQTDTQYF. CDR3 nucleotide sequence: TGTGCCAGCTCACCAGCCGGGACCCAGACAGATACGCAGTATTTT.

V usage is TRBV6-5 and J usage is TRBJ2-7; D is perhaps TRBD1 (6 bases). V shed 6 bases and J shed 2 bases, with 17 bases lying between them. Germline assignment: CDR1 MNHEY and CDR2 SVGAGI. CDR3 length: 15 amino acids. DNA of the CDR3: TGTGCCAGCAGCCTAGTTGAGGGGGAGACCTACGAGCAGTACTTC. Translated, it gives CASSLVEGETYEQYF.

The V call is TRBV5-1, the J call TRBJ2-7; 8 positions match TRBD1. CDR3 length: 16 residues. J was trimmed by 4 bases and V by 0 bases; bases with no gene match: 9. The germline gives CDR1 SGHRS, CDR2 YFSETQ. CDR3 region: CASSLDQTGTGYEQYF. CDR3 nucleotides: TGCGCCAGCAGCTTGGACCAGACAGGGACAGGTTACGAGCAGTACTTC. Full variable domain (remainder filled in from reference TRBV5-1 and TRBJ2-7): KAGVTQTPRYLIKTRGQQVTLSCSPISGHRSVSWYQQTPGQGLQFLFEYFSETQRNKGNFPGRFSGRQFSNSRSEMNVSTLELGDSALYLCASSLDQTGTGYEQYFGPGTRLTVT.

V is TRBV4-1 and J is TRBJ2-3; 8 positions match TRBD2. The germline V gene has CDR1 MGHRA and CDR2 YSYEKL. V trimming: 0 bases; J trimming: 0 bases; junction bases outside the gene matches: 5. CDR3 size: 17 residues. The CDR3 loop reads CASSQESPSGSTDTQYF. The CDR3 DNA reads as TGCGCCAGCAGCCAAGAAAGTCCTAGCGGGAGCACAGATACGCAGTATTTT.

The V gene is TRBV18, the J gene TRBJ1-3; a possible D gene is TRBD1 (5 bases). Germline V gene data show CDR1 as KGHSH and CDR2 as LQKENI. Trimming removed 5 bases at V and 2 bases at J, with 10 bases between. This CDR3 comprises 14 residues. CDR3 nucleotide sequence: TGTGCCAGCTCAGCTCAGGGCGCTGGAAACACCATATATTTT. Its protein is CASSAQGAGNTIYF.

The CDR3 loop reads CATSRQGGTRGNQPQHF. For the CDR3, the DNA is TGTGCCACCAGCAGACAGGGGGGTACTCGCGGCAATCAGCCCCAGCATTTT. The chain employs TRBV15 and TRBJ1-5; 7 positions match TRBD1. The ends lost 2 bases at V and 2 bases at J; junction bases unmatched: 9. This CDR3 spans 17 amino acids. Germline V gene data show CDR1 as LNHNV and CDR2 as YYDKDF (reference sequence).

This clone has just a few counts. This sequence joins TRBV29-1 and TRBJ2-1; TRBD1 aligns across 10 bases. This CDR3 has 14 amino acids. V lost 7 bases, J lost 4 bases, and 7 bases stayed unmatched. Germline loops: CDR1 SQVTM, CDR2 ANQGSEA. The CDR3 sequence: CSATRDRGYNEQFF. The CDR3 coding sequence is TGCAGCGCTACCCGGGACAGGGGTTACAATGAGCAGTTCTTC.

The V gene is TRBV28, the J gene TRBJ2-3; 10 bases agree with TRBD2. Germline V gene sequence: CDR1 MDHEN, CDR2 SYDVKM. There are 14 residues in the CDR3. Unmatched junction bases numbered 7, after V lost 8 bases and J lost 5 bases. The CDR3 DNA reads TGTGCCAGCGGAATAGCGGGAGGCCAAGATACGCAGTATTTT. Its translation is CASGIAGGQDTQYF.

J is TRBJ1-2 and V is TRBV25-1; tentatively, D is TRBD1 (6 bases). Trimming removed 8 bases from V and 6 bases from J, with 28 bases in between. Germline loops: CDR1 MGHDK, CDR2 SYGVNS. The CDR3 has 17 amino acids. The CDR3 here is CASSPGVRGSGLDGYTF. Written as DNA, the CDR3 is TGTGCCAGCTCGCCCGGGGTCAGGGGATCCGGTTTGGATGGCTACACCTTC.

The rearrangement uses TRBV6-4 and TRBJ2-1; perhaps TRBD2 as D (7 bases). Germline V gives CDR1 MRHNA, CDR2 SNTAGT. V was shortened by 6 bases and J by 6 bases, with 15 bases between the two germline ends. CDR3 length equals 14 residues. The CDR3 bases are TGTGCCAGCAGCGCCCAGGGAGGGGGCAATGAGCAGTTCTTC. Translated: CASSAQGGGNEQFF.

This chain links TRBV7-8 with TRBJ1-5, with TRBD1 matching 10 bases. From germline, CDR1 is SGHVS and CDR2 FQNEAQ. J gave up 2 bases and V 5 bases, and 6 bases lay outside the gene matches. CDR3 length: 16 amino acids. CDR3 in amino acids: CASSEDGTGGNQPQHF. The DNA of the CDR3 is TGTGCCAGCAGCGAAGATGGGACAGGGGGCAATCAGCCCCAGCATTTT.

The chain combines TRBV5-1 with TRBJ1-2; TRBD1 agrees at 7 bases. The CDR3 is 15 amino acids. The V gene's germline CDR1 is SGHRS and CDR2 YFSETQ. V lost 4 bases and J lost 3; bases outside the gene matches: 9. CDR3 sequence reads: CASSRGTDGDYGYTF. The CDR3 coding sequence is TGCGCCAGCAGCCGGGGGACAGATGGAGACTATGGCTACACCTTC.

In this sample, this clone turned up a few times. The V and J genes are TRBV11-2 and TRBJ2-1; TRBD2 matches 11 bases. With 0 bases clipped from V and 7 bases from J, the junction kept 8 bases outside the gene matches. CDR1 and CDR2 (germline): SGHAT, FQNNGV. This CDR3 spans 17 amino acids. The CDR3 DNA follows: TGTGCCAGCAGCTTAGATCGGCTAGCGGGGGGTTGGAATGAGCAGTTCTTC. Its protein product is CASSLDRLAGGWNEQFF.

The V call is TRBV5-1, the J call TRBJ2-1; 10 bases map to TRBD2. Germline lookup yields CDR1 SGHRS and CDR2 YFSETQ. This CDR3 region has 15 residues. V shed 4 bases and J 4 bases; nucleotides not matched to a gene: 5. CDR3: CASSPGTSVYNEQFF. CDR3 sequence (DNA): TGCGCCAGCAGCCCCGGGACTAGCGTGTACAATGAGCAGTTCTTC.

The rearrangement uses TRBV11-2 and TRBJ1-1; D ambiguous. This CDR3 region has 16 residues. Trimming pared 3 bases from V and 1 base from J, leaving 15 bases between. Germline CDR1 reads SGHAT; CDR2 reads FQNNGV. CDR3 residues: CASSLFGGPGNTEAFF. CDR3 in DNA: TGTGCCAGCAGCTTGTTCGGCGGACCGGGGAACACTGAAGCTTTCTTT.

This clone occurred once. The chain has TRBV6-2 or TRBV6-3 and TRBJ2-5, with 10 bases that match TRBD2. This CDR3 spans 16 amino acids. CDR1 is MNHEY and CDR2 is SVGEGT in the germline V gene. The V and J ends lost 2 bases and 0 bases, in that order; junction bases with no gene match: 3. The CDR3 region has the DNA TGTGCCAGCAGTTACGATAGCGGGGGGAACCAAGAGACCCAGTACTTC. Its translation: CASSYDSGGNQETQYF.

The chain has TRBV7-6 and TRBJ2-1; D not resolved. The V and J ends lost 4 bases and 7 bases respectively, with 17 bases between them. This CDR3 spans 15 amino acids. Looked up from germline, CDR1 is SGHVS and CDR2 is FNYEAQ. The CDR3 DNA is TGTGCCAGCAGCTCACTGGAATACGTGGCGAATGAGCAGTTCTTC. Its translation: CASSSLEYVANEQFF.

The chain employs TRBV11-3 and TRBJ1-2; no clear D gene. The CDR3 extends over 15 amino acids. Trimming took off 4 bases at V and 5 bases at J, with 17 bases between the two ends. From germline, CDR1 is SGHNT and CDR2 YENEEA. CDR3 DNA: TGTGCCAGCAGCTCGACCGGCTGGGCCGGATATGGCTACACCTTC. Protein sequence: CASSSTGWAGYGYTF.

J is TRBJ1-5 and V is TRBV5-4, with D perhaps TRBD1 (6 bases). Looked up from germline, CDR1 is SGHNT and CDR2 is YYREEE (reference sequence). V lost 0 bases and J lost 6, with 13 bases in between. This CDR3 has 15 amino acids. The CDR3 DNA is TGTGCCAGCAGCTTGGAGAAGGGGGTAGGTCAGCCCCAGCATTTT. This codes for CASSLEKGVGQPQHF.